This T cell receptor (beta chain) was sequenced during a study of blood T cell repertoires in COVID-19 (dated by TCRdb to 2018 to 2020). For the wider study: Samples covering the acute and convalescent phases of COVID-19 were provided by collaborators in the United States, Italy and Spain. The material from the prospective study consisted of cDNA or gDNA derived from T cells, B-cell-depleted T cells, or PBMCs. Subjects who had been exposed to COVID-19, were actively infected with it, or had recovered from it provided the deeply sampled blood TCRbeta repertoires that made up the dataset. The repertoires were made available in a free public database intended to serve as a resource for research on the immune response to SARS-CoV-2. Samples were obtained from the ongoing ImmuneRACE study (first 160 participants) and from approximately 1,200 subjects provided by 6 global collaborators. Sample metadata almost always included a de-identified subject ID, COVID-19 status, age in years and sex. HLA class I and class II types, where available, came from metadata supplied by the sample provider rather than from assay-based typing.

On this clone: Its antigen has not been determined. Base qualities are missing; no much larger clone stands one base away.

Collaborating institutions collected whole blood in K2EDTA tubes following their own protocols. For TCRbeta analysis, collaborator samples were shipped as frozen whole blood, as isolated PBMCs, or as DNA extracted from either sample type. Study-wide conclusions, independent of this receptor: The quantity of clinical and demographic metadata differed by source and by participant and was supplied without curation.

V loses 3 bases at its end and J loses 0 bases; junction bases beyond the gene matches: 11. For CDR1 and CDR2, the germline V gene lists LGHNA and YSLEER. Including the terminal cysteine and phenylalanine, the CDR3 comprises 19 residues. Only CDR3 DNA is held: 57 bases, read in frame from base 1. TCRbeta CDR3 regions were amplified from genomic DNA by means of the immunoSEQ Assay, a bias-controlled multiplex PCR. As for the authors' bioinformatics: Within the assay, amplification of reference gene primers was used to estimate how many nucleated cells each sample contained. To quantify the absolute abundance of each unique TCRbeta CDR3 rearrangement, sequence reads were collapsed and filtered. Productive Simpson clonality was computed per sample as the square root of Simpson's diversity index over productive rearrangements. Imported from immuneACCESS, the table was reduced by TCRdb to in-frame sequences with V and J called. These copies leave out some clones; in studies compared against another copy, an unresolved V gene accounts for under half, and the cause of the remainder is not known. Clone size and the V and J calls come from that table; the DNA yielded D and trimming. The sample table contains about half a million clones; only one count was recorded for approximately 83% of them. More than 3% of the sample is taken by the ten largest.

The sequencing input was peripheral blood. This chain is built from TRBV4-3 and TRBJ1-5, with 10 central nucleotides matching TRBD1. The origin of this receptor is a human donor in a cohort sampled during active COVID-19. In nucleotides, the sequence is TGCGCCAGCAGCCAGTATCTCGGGACAGGGGAGGATAGCAATCAGCCCCAGCATTTT. Translation gives CASSQYLGTGEDSNQPQHF.